This passage covers 8 T cell receptor beta chains from one sample sequenced in a study of CD8 T cells in Susac syndrome. RNA totalling roughly 0.45 to 1 ug underwent reverse transcription with random hexamers. In TCRdb, the immunoSEQ multiplex PCR reads were re-called with MiXCR into one record per CDR3 protein. Counted here are 100,000 to 150,000 distinct CDR3 sequences, roughly 80% occurring once; the ten biggest clones make up around 0.5%. Sample: CD8+ T cells from PBMCs. The source of these receptors is a human donor with multiple sclerosis.

This chain links TRBV6-2 or TRBV6-3 with TRBJ2-1; D unresolved. Between the trimmed V and J ends, which lost 2 bases and 8 bases, there was a span of 10 bases. CDR3 length: 13 amino acids. Germline loops: CDR1 MNHEY, CDR2 SVGEGT. The CDR3 sequence is CASSYTVLDEQFF. The CDR3, as DNA: TGTGCCAGCAGTTACACGGTCCTGGATGAGCAGTTCTTC.

The chain combines TRBV13 with TRBJ1-2; D ambiguous. The CDR3 totals 15 residues. CDR1 and CDR2 (germline): PRHDT, FYEKMQ (reference sequence). Trimming shortened V by 5 bases and J by 3 bases, and 16 bases separated the two germline ends. The CDR3 DNA reads TGTGCCAGCAGCCAGATCGTCGGAGCTGACTATGGCTACACCTTC. Translation gives CASSQIVGADYGYTF.

The chain is built from TRBV5-1 and TRBJ2-6; perhaps TRBD1 as D (5 bases). Per germline, CDR1 SGHRS and CDR2 YFSETQ. CDR3 length: 17 amino acids. The V end lost 4 bases, the J end lost 0 bases, and 14 bases lay between the germline ends. CDR3 sequence: CASSLYTGGSGANVLTF. The CDR3 DNA reads TGCGCCAGCAGCCTATATACAGGCGGCTCTGGGGCCAACGTCCTGACTTTC.

The chain combines TRBV5-1 with TRBJ2-2; the D is unclear. The CDR3 sequence is 15 residues long. Germline CDR1 reads SGHRS; CDR2 reads YFSETQ. The ends were cut back, 0 bases at V and 4 bases at J, with 10 bases in the middle. The CDR3 DNA reads TGCGCCAGCAGCTTGGTAACAGAATTCACCGGGGAGCTGTTTTTT. It encodes CASSLVTEFTGELFF.

In its sample, this clonotype was seen once. The CDR3 loop reads CASSSTPWTELSDEQFF. The CDR3 DNA sequence: TGTGCCAGCAGCTCCACCCCCTGGACAGAGCTTTCGGATGAGCAGTTCTTC. The rearrangement joins TRBV7-9 to TRBJ2-1; TRBD1 is a possible D gene (6 bases). The CDR3 contains 17 residues. Germline V gene lookup returns CDR1 SEHNR and CDR2 FQNEAQ (reference sequence). Trimming stripped 4 bases from V and 8 bases from J, with 24 bases between.

The genes are TRBV7-9 and TRBJ1-1; a possible D gene is TRBD1 (5 bases). CDR3 length: 13 residues. With 1 base removed from V and 8 bases from J, the gap between germline ends came to 11 bases. In germline, CDR1 is SEHNR, CDR2 FQNEAQ (reference sequence). This CDR3 reads CASSLDSWTEAFF. CDR3 in DNA: TGTGCCAGCAGCTTAGATTCGTGGACAGAAGCTTTCTTT.

The chain joins TRBV5-6 to TRBJ1-6, with 9 bases fitting TRBD1. From germline, CDR1 is SGHDT and CDR2 YYEEEE. V shed 0 bases, J shed 7 bases, and the junction held 8 bases outside the gene matches. The CDR3 contains 17 residues. The CDR3 DNA sequence: TGTGCCAGCAGCTTGGGAGGACAGGGGTTGTTAAATTCACCCCTCCACTTT. Translating gives CASSLGGQGLLNSPLHF. The variable domain in full, completed from reference TRBV5-6 and TRBJ1-6, reads DAGVTQSPTHLIKTRGQQVTLRCSPKSGHDTVSWYQQALGQGPQFIFQYYEEEERQRGNFPDRFSGHQFPNYSSELNVNALLLGDSALYLCASSLGGQGLLNSPLHFGNGTRLTVT.

J is TRBJ2-3 and V is TRBV2; 11 nucleotides align to TRBD2. Germline V lookup: CDR1 SNHLY, CDR2 FYNNEI. The CDR3 loop spans 15 amino acids. V gave up 2 bases and J gave up 6 bases; unmatched junction bases: 4. The CDR3 here is CASSERLAGIDTQYF. As DNA, the CDR3 is TGTGCCAGCAGTGAAAGACTAGCGGGGATCGATACGCAGTATTTT.